Following are 18 T cell receptor beta chains from one sample sequenced in a study of blood T cells in healthy people across ages. For the second PCR, which ran for roughly 6 to 12 cycles, a sample-barcoded 5' primer and a J-beta primer mix were used. MiXCR was run by TCRdb on the 5' RACE reads, yielding one entry per CDR3 protein. The table includes hundreds of thousands of distinct CDR3 sequences, roughly 45% detected once. The sample was blood. Every receptor here comes from a woman in her fifties or sixties in good health.

This clonotype was seen only a few times. V and J are TRBV7-9 and TRBJ1-2; D is unresolved. CDR1 is SEHNR and CDR2 is FQNEAQ in the germline V gene (reference sequence). The CDR3 extends over 13 amino acids. V lost 5 bases, J lost 4 bases, and 11 bases lay in between. In DNA, the CDR3 is TGTGCCAGCAGCACCCCGACTCCCTATGGCTACACCTTC. Protein sequence: CASSTPTPYGYTF.

This clonotype was seen just once. The chain joins TRBV9 to TRBJ2-7, with D possibly matching TRBD1 (8 bases). Trimming shortened V by 0 bases and J by 2 bases, and 21 bases separated the two germline ends. The germline V gene encodes CDR1 SGDLS and CDR2 YYNGEE. The CDR3 is made up of 18 amino acids. The CDR3 spells CASSVGGGGQGGTYEQYF. The CDR3, as DNA: TGTGCCAGCAGCGTAGGCGGGGGAGGACAGGGTGGTACCTACGAGCAGTACTTC.

The chain carries TRBV7-9 and TRBJ2-3; 8 bases align to TRBD2. Germline loops: CDR1 SEHNR, CDR2 FQNEAQ (reference sequence). This CDR3 comprises 14 residues. J gave up 3 bases and V 5 bases, and 4 bases lay outside the gene matches. CDR3 bases: TGTGCCAGCAGCCAAGCGGGAGTGACAGATACGCAGTATTTT. It yields the protein CASSQAGVTDTQYF.

This rearrangement joins TRBV29-1 to TRBJ2-5; a possible D gene is TRBD2 (5 bases). V was shortened by 6 bases and J by 4 bases, with 18 bases between the two germline ends. CDR1 is SQVTM, CDR2 ANQGSEA, per germline. CDR3 length: 14 amino acids. The CDR3 is CSVFARDGGETQYF. CDR3 coding DNA: TGCAGCGTCTTTGCACGGGATGGAGGAGAGACCCAGTACTTC.

The rearrangement links TRBV20-1 to TRBJ2-5; TRBD2 matches 11 bases. The better agreement between TRBJ2-7 and the DNA end casts doubt on the J call. The CDR3 runs 15 residues. The V gene's germline CDR1 is DFQATT and CDR2 SNEGSKA (reference sequence). The CDR3 spells CSARDVAGGEYEQYF. The CDR3 region has the DNA TGCAGTGCTAGAGATGTAGCGGGAGGGGAGTACGAGCAGTACTTC.

The chain joins TRBV28 to TRBJ2-5, with D possibly TRBD1 on 5 matching bases. The CDR3 covers 15 residues. V lost 3 bases and J 0 bases, leaving 11 bases between the germline ends. Germline CDR1 is MDHEN and CDR2 is SYDVKM. CDR3 in amino acids: CASSFKGSYQETQYF. DNA of the CDR3: TGTGCCAGCAGTTTTAAGGGGTCGTACCAAGAGACCCAGTACTTC.

This clonotype occurred a few times. The chain combines TRBV4-2 with TRBJ1-1, with D possibly TRBD1 on 5 matching bases. V lost 4 bases to trimming and J lost 1 base, with 19 bases between them. The CDR3 runs to 17 residues. Germline V gene sequence: CDR1 LGHNA, CDR2 YNFKEQ. The CDR3 DNA sequence: TGTGCCAGCAGCCCCCATCCGGGGACGGGACCGAACACTGAAGCTTTCTTT. Its translation: CASSPHPGTGPNTEAFF.

This rearrangement joins TRBV7-2 to TRBJ2-7, with 7 bases lining up with TRBD2. The CDR3 totals 16 residues. Trimming took 1 base from V and 0 from J; bases not matched to a gene: 6. Looked up from germline, CDR1 is SGHTA and CDR2 is FQGNSA. The CDR3 nucleotides are TGTGCCAGCAGCTTAGTAGGGAGCGGGAACTCCTACGAGCAGTACTTC. This encodes CASSLVGSGNSYEQYF.

Only a few counts were recorded for this clonotype. The chain employs TRBV15 and TRBJ2-7, with 9 bases fitting TRBD1. CDR1 is LNHNV, CDR2 YYDKDF, per germline (reference sequence). J lost 2 bases, V lost 4 bases, and 12 bases had no gene match. CDR3 length: 17 residues. CDR3 DNA sequence: TGTGCCACCAGCAAAGTGAGAACCGGGACAGGGACCTACGAGCAGTACTTC. This gives the protein CATSKVRTGTGTYEQYF. Drawing the rest from reference TRBV15 and TRBJ2-7, the complete variable domain is DAMVIQNPRYQVTQFGKPVTLSCSQTLNHNVMYWYQQKSSQAPKLLFHYYDKDFNNEADTPDNFQSRRPNTSFCFLDIRSPGLGDTAMYLCATSKVRTGTGTYEQYFGPGTRLTVT.

This clonotype was detected ten times or more. This chain uses TRBV5-1 with TRBJ2-1; 11 bases are shared with TRBD2. V lost 9 bases, J lost 0 bases, and 2 bases stayed unmatched. CDR3 length: 14 residues. Germline V gene sequence: CDR1 SGHRS, CDR2 YFSETQ. CDR3 region: CATGTSGSYNEQFF. CDR3 bases: TGCGCCACTGGGACTAGCGGCTCCTACAATGAGCAGTTCTTC.

The chain carries TRBV13 and TRBJ2-7; D is unclear. Germline CDR1 reads PRHDT; CDR2 reads FYEKMQ (reference sequence). The CDR3 spans 16 residues. The V gene lost 5 bases and the J gene lost 0 bases, with 17 bases spanning the gap. The CDR3 loop reads CASSRALPARSYEQYF. DNA of the CDR3: TGTGCCAGCAGCCGGGCACTCCCGGCCCGCTCCTACGAGCAGTACTTC.

The V gene is TRBV7-9, the J gene TRBJ2-7; D not resolved. V was cut by 5 bases and J by 3 bases, with 14 bases left in between. In germline, CDR1 is SEHNR, CDR2 FQNEAQ (reference sequence). The length of the CDR3 is 14 residues. In DNA form, the CDR3 reads TGTGCCAGCAGCCCGGCCCCGACTGTCTACGAGCAGTACTTC. This sequence encodes CASSPAPTVYEQYF. The whole variable domain, remainder taken from reference TRBV7-9 and TRBJ2-7, is DTGVSQNPRHKITKRGQNVTFRCDPISEHNRLYWYRQTLGQGPEFLTYFQNEAQLEKSRLLSDRFSAERPKGSFSTLEIQRTEQGDSAMYLCASSPAPTVYEQYFGPGTRLTVT.

V is TRBV10-3 and J is TRBJ2-3, with 10 bases aligning to TRBD1. The germline V gene has CDR1 ENHRY and CDR2 SYGVKD. Trimming removed 7 bases from V and 6 bases from J; junction bases left unmatched: 13. The CDR3 has 16 residues. Written as DNA, the CDR3 is TGTGCCATCACCCACACCGACAGGGGGCAGTCGGATACGCAGTATTTT. This translates into CAITHTDRGQSDTQYF.

V and J are TRBV28 and TRBJ2-7, with 9 bases identical to TRBD2. CDR3 length equals 15 residues. J lost 0 bases, V lost 5 bases, and 5 bases had no gene match. In germline, CDR1 is MDHEN, CDR2 SYDVKM. The CDR3 here is CASSNLAGSSYEQYF. The DNA for the CDR3 is TGTGCCAGCAGTAACCTAGCGGGGAGCTCCTACGAGCAGTACTTC.

This clonotype showed up just a few times. The chain joins TRBV7-9 to TRBJ1-1; D is ambiguous. In germline, CDR1 is SEHNR, CDR2 FQNEAQ (reference sequence). Trimming removed 5 bases from V and 7 bases from J, with 11 bases in between. The CDR3 is 12 amino acids. The CDR3: CASSAQTNEAFF. In nucleotides, the CDR3 is TGTGCCAGCAGCGCACAGACTAATGAAGCTTTCTTT.

The table lists this clonotype with many counts. The chain employs TRBV20-1 and TRBJ2-5; tentative D call: TRBD1 (5 bases). V lost 5 bases to trimming and J lost 5 bases, with 18 bases between them. CDR1 is DFQATT, CDR2 SNEGSKA, per germline (reference sequence). The CDR3 extends over 14 amino acids. The CDR3 sequence is CSAHLRGRHETQYF. CDR3 DNA sequence: TGCAGTGCTCACCTAAGGGGCAGACACGAGACCCAGTACTTC.

This chain connects TRBV4-3 to TRBJ2-7, with 9 bases lining up with TRBD2. The V gene end was trimmed by 4 bases and the J gene end by 7 bases; junction bases not matched to a gene: 14. Per the germline V gene, CDR1 is LGHNA and CDR2 is YSLEER. The CDR3 is made up of 16 amino acids. The CDR3 reads CASSPHTSGSCNEQYF. CDR3 in DNA: TGCGCCAGCAGCCCCCACACTAGCGGGTCCTGCAATGAGCAGTACTTC.

This clonotype came up a few times. The genes are TRBV20-1 and TRBJ1-5, with TRBD1 identical over 9 bases. V shed 8 bases, J shed 3 bases, and the junction held 14 bases outside the gene matches. Germline V gene data show CDR1 as DFQATT and CDR2 as SNEGSKA (reference sequence). This CDR3 contains 16 residues. This CDR3 is CSILPGTGLANQPQHF. The CDR3 DNA reads as TGCAGTATCCTCCCTGGGACAGGGCTCGCCAATCAGCCCCAGCATTTT.